The subject of this entry is one TCR beta chain. Its target is not known. From germline, CDR1 is SGHAT and CDR2 FQNNGV. V lost 5 bases and J lost 7, with 8 bases in between. This CDR3 has 11 amino acids. Researchers ran the PCR with 60 Vbeta and 13 Jbeta primers. Some clones are missing from TCRdb's copy, which holds only in-frame ones; the method was immunoSEQ multiplex PCR. In the table there are some 180,000 clones, 83% of which are singletons. The data were taken from a study of cytomegalovirus exposure and HLA in healthy donors. For the study at large: Of roughly 360 genotyped donors, roughly 81% grouped in the Caucasian-associated ancestry cluster. The study, taken as a whole, reports: A further, later analysis showed that HLA-associated TCR beta chains (compared with equally common others) were more clonally expanded. In a later analysis, TCR beta V- and J-gene trimming showed a link to a missense DCLRE1C variant. Generally TCR sequences proved uncommon, though certain public TCRs appeared in numerous donors.

The receptor comes from a man between 40 and 49 years old in good health and CMV-seropositive. The sequencing sample was made of PBMCs. The chain has TRBV11-2 and TRBJ1-1; tentative D call: TRBD1 (5 bases). The DNA for the CDR3 is TGTGCCAGCAGCGAAACAGGTGAAGCTTTCTTT. As protein: CASSETGEAFF.